These T cell receptor beta chains were read from a single sample in a study of shared clonotypes between healthy human individuals. The method was immunoSEQ multiplex PCR; TCRdb's version includes in-frame clones alone and lacks a portion of them. The repertoire holds around 480,000 clones, with about three quarters as singletons. Sequenced sample: PBMCs. The source is a woman aged 40-49 years in good health. Some clones in this sample may be carry-over from other donors' samples. Both conserved end residues are part of each CDR3.

>TRBV7-3|15
CASSSSGTPLNEQYF
>TRBV28|17
CASSPGTGRLGNQPQHF
>TRBV12-5|19
CASGLVLTNQRVAYNEQFF
>TRBV5-4|13
CASSADRVGEQFF
>TRBV28|14
CASTAQGANEKLFF
>TRBV19|15
CASSQGLARPDTQYF
>TRBV28|14
CASSPVGSYNEQFF
>TRBV29-1|13
CSVVGVRGPEQYF
>TRBV4-1|18
CASSHGPGSQMIGNTIYF
>TRBV11-2|17
CASSLGASGAGTDTQYF
>TRBV5-1|16
CASSLAGQSSTDTQYF
>TRBV6-6|16
CASSYSGQGSLDEQFF
>TRBV19|14
CASKARGNGNTIYF
>TRBV6-5|16
CASSYSRGQGIDGYTF
>TRBV13|16
CASSVRTSGGTYEQYF
>TRBV7-9|16
CASRLGSREGWNEQFF
>TRBV7-2|15
CASSPNDRVVYGYTF
>TRBV6-1|16
CASSGLLAGNTGELFF
>TRBV10-2|13
CASIGGRYNEQFF
>TRBV6-1|14
CASSTDPSSYEQYF
>TRBV15|12
CATGPPSYEQYF
>TRBV6-1|15
CAISPGQGPRYEQYF
>TRBV6-5|16
CASSYLALAGAETQYF
>TRBV10-3|16
CAISEGDRGSNQPQHF
>TRBV9|15
CASSVALTSGNIQYF
>TRBV6-4|15
CASSDGGGGTDTQYF
>TRBV9|15
CASSAIAGGYGTQYF
>TRBV10-3|16
CAISTGQGLMNTEAFF
>TRBV14|16
CASSQDRGQIYNEQFF
>TRBV30|13
CAWSVRTPEVAFF
>TRBV5-1|17
CASRGLAGGGPTDTQYF
>TRBV7-9|15
CASSLEGLAINEQFF
>TRBV21-1|11
CASSKDRGAFF
>TRBV5-1|15
CASSLAGGRTDTQYF
>TRBV4-2|15
CASSQPGTRGNEQFF
>TRBV27|13
CAPPRTVRYEQYF
>TRBV5-1|14
CASSPGTEYNEQFF
>TRBV6-5|15
CASSGRGRGNQPQHF
>TRBV30|13
CAWNPGLKETQYF
>TRBV6-1|14
CASRAPAALYEQYF
>TRBV18|13
CASSLGRFNEQFF
>TRBV18|15
CASSMTSGTAYGYTF